This TCR beta chain was captured in a study of regulatory T cells in long-lasting Graves disease. Germline V gene lookup returns CDR1 SNHLY and CDR2 FYNNEI. The length of the CDR3 is 13 residues. V lost 3 bases and J lost 6, with 11 bases in between. Study findings and constraints: It was possible that the small sample size reduced accuracy. Patients with persistent Graves' had lower TCR diversity than newly diagnosed patients.

In its sample, this clonotype was seen many times. Its antigen remains unknown. Investigators prepared the TCR beta libraries by applying iRepertoire HTBI primers and Arm-PCR of CDR3 regions. TCRdb redid the calling of the multiplex PCR reads with MiXCR, one entry per CDR3 protein. The table includes around 450,000 distinct CDR3 sequences, about 15% detected once. Time point here: newly diagnosed GD, antithyroid drugs for less than 3 months. The TCR library was made from RNA extracted from PBMCs. The data were also submitted as part of a second study, on T cells in Graves' hyperthyroidism and ophthalmopathy. That work contributes: Aged 18 to 65, the patients had hyperthyroidism that was newly diagnosed and had lasted under 2 months. First-round RT-PCR targeting the TCR CDR3 was performed with the HTBI primer set.

This clonotype was obtained from a woman aged 30 to 39 with Graves disease. The source material was peripheral blood mononuclear cells (PBMCs), sampled at new diagnosis, from a patient treated with antithyroid drugs. The chain recombines TRBV2 with TRBJ1-2, with a tentative D call TRBD1 (5 bases). CDR3 nucleotide sequence: TGTGCCAGCAGTGAGGAGGGGCAGCATGGCTACACCTTC. Protein: CASSEEGQHGYTF. Together with reference TRBV2 and TRBJ1-2, the CDR3 gives the full variable domain: EPEVTQTPSHQVTQMGQEVILRCVPISNHLYFYWYRQILGQKVEFLVSFYNNEISEKSEIFDDQFSVERPDGSNFTLKIRSTKLEDSAMYFCASSEEGQHGYTFGSGTRLTVV.